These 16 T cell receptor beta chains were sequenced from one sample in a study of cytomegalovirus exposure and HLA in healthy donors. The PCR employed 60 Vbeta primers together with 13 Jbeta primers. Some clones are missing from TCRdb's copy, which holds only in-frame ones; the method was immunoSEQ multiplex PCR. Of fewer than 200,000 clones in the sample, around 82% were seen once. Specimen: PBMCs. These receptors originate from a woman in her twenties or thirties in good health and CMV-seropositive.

CDR3 sequence reads: CASSVAVTGELFF. The DNA for the CDR3 is TGTGCCAGCAGCGTAGCTGTCACCGGGGAGCTGTTTTTT. The chain uses TRBV9 and TRBJ2-2; D is unclear. The CDR3 consists of 13 residues. Per germline, CDR1 SGDLS and CDR2 YYNGEE. V was clipped by 0 bases and J by 4 bases, with 4 bases between them.

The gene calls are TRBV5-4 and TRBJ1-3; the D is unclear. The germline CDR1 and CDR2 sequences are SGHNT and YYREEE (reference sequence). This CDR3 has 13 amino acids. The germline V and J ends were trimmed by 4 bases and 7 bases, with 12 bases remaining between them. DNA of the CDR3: TGTGCCAGCAGCGAGGGCCCTATGAACACCATATATTTT. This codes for CASSEGPMNTIYF.

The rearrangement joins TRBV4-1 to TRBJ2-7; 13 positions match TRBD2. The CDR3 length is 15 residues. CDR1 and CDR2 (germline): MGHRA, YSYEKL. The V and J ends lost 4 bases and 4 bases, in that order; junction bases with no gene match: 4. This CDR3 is CASSRGLAGDYEQYF. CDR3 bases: TGCGCCAGCAGCCGAGGACTAGCGGGGGATTACGAGCAGTACTTC.

The CDR3 nucleotides are TGCAGCGTCCCAGGGGGCGGGGACAATGAGCAGTTCTTC. Translation gives CSVPGGGDNEQFF. The genes are TRBV29-1 and TRBJ2-1; 8 nucleotides line up with TRBD1. The V segment lost 6 bases and the J segment 5 bases; nucleotides outside the gene matches: 6. CDR1 and CDR2 from the germline V gene are SQVTM and ANQGSEA. This CDR3 is built from 13 residues.

The CDR3: CAWRQGSGEKLFF. The CDR3 coding sequence is TGTGCCTGGCGACAGGGGTCTGGTGAAAAACTGTTTTTT. The chain has TRBV30 and TRBJ1-4; 8 bases align to TRBD1. The junction had 6 bases not matched to a gene; V was cut back by 5 bases and J by 7 bases. The CDR3 spans 13 residues. The germline CDR1 and CDR2 sequences are GTSNPN and SVGIG (reference sequence).

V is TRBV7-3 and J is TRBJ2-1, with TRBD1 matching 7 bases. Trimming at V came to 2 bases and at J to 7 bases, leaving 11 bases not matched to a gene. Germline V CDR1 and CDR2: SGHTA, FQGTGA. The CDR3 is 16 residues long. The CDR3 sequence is CASSLLVRGPGNEQFF. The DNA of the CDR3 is TGTGCCAGCAGCTTACTTGTGAGGGGGCCAGGAAATGAGCAGTTCTTC. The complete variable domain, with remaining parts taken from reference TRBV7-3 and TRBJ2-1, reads GAGVSQTPSNKVTEKGKYVELRCDPISGHTALYWYRQSLGQGPEFLIYFQGTGAADDSGLPNDRFFAVRPEGSVSTLKIQRTERGDSAVYLCASSLLVRGPGNEQFFGPGTRLTVL.

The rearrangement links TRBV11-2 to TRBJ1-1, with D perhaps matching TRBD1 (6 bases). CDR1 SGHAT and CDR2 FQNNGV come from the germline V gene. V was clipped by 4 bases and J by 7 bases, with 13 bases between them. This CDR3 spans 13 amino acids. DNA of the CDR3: TGTGCCAGCAGCTACACCGGGACATTTGAAGCTTTCTTT. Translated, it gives CASSYTGTFEAFF.

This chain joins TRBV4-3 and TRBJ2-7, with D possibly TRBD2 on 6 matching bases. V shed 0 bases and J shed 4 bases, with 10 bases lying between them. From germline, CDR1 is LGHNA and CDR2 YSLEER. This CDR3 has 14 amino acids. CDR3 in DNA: TGCGCCAGCAGCCAAGATTCCGGAGGGTACGAGCAGTACTTC. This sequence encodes CASSQDSGGYEQYF.

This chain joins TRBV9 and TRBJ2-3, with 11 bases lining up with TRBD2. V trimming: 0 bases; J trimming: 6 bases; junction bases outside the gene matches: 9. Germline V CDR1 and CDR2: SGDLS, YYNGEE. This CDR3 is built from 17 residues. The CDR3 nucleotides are TGTGCCAGCAGCGTAGGGCTAGCGGGGGGATATAGTGATACGCAGTATTTT. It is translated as CASSVGLAGGYSDTQYF.

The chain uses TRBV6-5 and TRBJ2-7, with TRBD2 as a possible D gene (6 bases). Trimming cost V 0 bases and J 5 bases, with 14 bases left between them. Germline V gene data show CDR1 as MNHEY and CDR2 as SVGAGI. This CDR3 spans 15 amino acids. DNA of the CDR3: TGTGCCAGCAGTTACTCTGGGAGACTAGGCAACGAGCAGTACTTC. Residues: CASSYSGRLGNEQYF.

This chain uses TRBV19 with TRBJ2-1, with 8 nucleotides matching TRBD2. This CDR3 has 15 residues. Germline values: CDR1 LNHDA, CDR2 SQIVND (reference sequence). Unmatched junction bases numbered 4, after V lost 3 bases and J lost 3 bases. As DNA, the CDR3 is TGTGCCAGTAGTATTCGTACTAGCGGCTACAATGAGCAGTTCTTC. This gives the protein CASSIRTSGYNEQFF.

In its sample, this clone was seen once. The DNA for the CDR3 is TGCGCCAGCAGCGGAGGTAGGGCTGTTGAGCAGTTCTTC. This encodes CASSGGRAVEQFF. This chain connects TRBV4-1 to TRBJ2-1; possible D gene TRBD2, 5 bases. The germline V and J ends were trimmed by 5 bases and 9 bases, with 14 bases remaining between them. The germline V gene encodes CDR1 MGHRA and CDR2 YSYEKL. This CDR3 contains 13 residues.

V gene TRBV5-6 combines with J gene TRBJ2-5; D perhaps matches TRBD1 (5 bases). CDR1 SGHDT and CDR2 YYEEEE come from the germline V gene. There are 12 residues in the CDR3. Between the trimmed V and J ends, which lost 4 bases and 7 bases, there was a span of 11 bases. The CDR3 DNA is TGTGCCAGCAGCGACAGCGTTGGGACCCAGTACTTC. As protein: CASSDSVGTQYF.

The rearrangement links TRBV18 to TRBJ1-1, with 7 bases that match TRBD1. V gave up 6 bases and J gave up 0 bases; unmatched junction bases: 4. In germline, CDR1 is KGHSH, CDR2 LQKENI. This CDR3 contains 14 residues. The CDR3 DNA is TGTGCCAGCTCGTCCGGGACAGTGAACACTGAAGCTTTCTTT. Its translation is CASSSGTVNTEAFF.

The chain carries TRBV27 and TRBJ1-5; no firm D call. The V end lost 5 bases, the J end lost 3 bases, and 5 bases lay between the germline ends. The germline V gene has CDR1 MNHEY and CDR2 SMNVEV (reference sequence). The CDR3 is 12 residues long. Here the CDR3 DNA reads TGTGCCAGCAGTAACTACAATCAGCCCCAGCATTTT. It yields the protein CASSNYNQPQHF.

The CDR3 sequence is CASSGWTSGTDEQFF. The DNA of the CDR3 is TGTGCCAGCAGCGGATGGACTAGCGGGACCGATGAGCAGTTCTTC. This chain joins TRBV9 and TRBJ2-1, with TRBD2 identical over 12 bases. Looked up from germline, CDR1 is SGDLS and CDR2 is YYNGEE. This CDR3 spans 15 amino acids. V shed 3 bases, J shed 8 bases, and the junction held 6 bases outside the gene matches. The variable domain in full, with the rest retrieved from reference TRBV9 and TRBJ2-1, is DSGVTQTPKHLITATGQRVTLRCSPRSGDLSVYWYQQSLDQGLQFLIQYYNGEERAKGNILERFSAQQFPDLHSELNLSSLELGDSALYFCASSGWTSGTDEQFFGPGTRLTVL.